This TCR beta chain was observed in a study of T-cell reconstitution after alpha-beta-depleted transplantation in children. The CDR3 extends over 11 amino acids. Germline V lookup: CDR1 DFQATT, CDR2 SNEGSKA (reference sequence). The ends were cut back, 3 bases at V and 5 bases at J, with 7 bases in the middle. Unique molecular identifiers were incorporated when the TCRbeta library was constructed. TCRdb reprocessed the PCR reads with MiXCR, giving one entry per CDR3 protein. The sample contains some 180,000 distinct CDR3 sequences, 6.6% of which appear only once. This clonotype has just a few counts. J is TRBJ1-2 and V is TRBV20-1, with D possibly being TRBD1 (5 bases). The receptor was derived from a boy between 2 and 10 years old with acute lymphoblastic leukemia, due to receive a stem cell transplant. Material: PBMCs, obtained before TCRalphabeta/CD19-depleted stem cell transplant. In DNA form, the CDR3 reads TGCAGTGCTAGGACAGTATATGGCTACACCTTC. Amino acid sequence: CSARTVYGYTF.